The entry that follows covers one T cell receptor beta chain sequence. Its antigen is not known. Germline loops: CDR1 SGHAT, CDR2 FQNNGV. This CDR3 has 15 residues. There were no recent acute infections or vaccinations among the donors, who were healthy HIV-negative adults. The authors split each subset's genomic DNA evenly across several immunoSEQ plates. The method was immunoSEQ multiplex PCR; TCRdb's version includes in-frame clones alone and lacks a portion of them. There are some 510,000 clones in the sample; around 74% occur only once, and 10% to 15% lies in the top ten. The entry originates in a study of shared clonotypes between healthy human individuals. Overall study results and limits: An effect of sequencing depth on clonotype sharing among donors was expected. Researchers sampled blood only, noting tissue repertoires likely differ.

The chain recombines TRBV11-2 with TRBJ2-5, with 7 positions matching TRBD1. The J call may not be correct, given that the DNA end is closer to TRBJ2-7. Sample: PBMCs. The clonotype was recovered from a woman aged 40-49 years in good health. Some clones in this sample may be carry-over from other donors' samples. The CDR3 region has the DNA TGTGCCAGCAGCTTAGATGCCAGGGGGATCGACGAGCAGTACTTC. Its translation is CASSLDARGIDEQYF.